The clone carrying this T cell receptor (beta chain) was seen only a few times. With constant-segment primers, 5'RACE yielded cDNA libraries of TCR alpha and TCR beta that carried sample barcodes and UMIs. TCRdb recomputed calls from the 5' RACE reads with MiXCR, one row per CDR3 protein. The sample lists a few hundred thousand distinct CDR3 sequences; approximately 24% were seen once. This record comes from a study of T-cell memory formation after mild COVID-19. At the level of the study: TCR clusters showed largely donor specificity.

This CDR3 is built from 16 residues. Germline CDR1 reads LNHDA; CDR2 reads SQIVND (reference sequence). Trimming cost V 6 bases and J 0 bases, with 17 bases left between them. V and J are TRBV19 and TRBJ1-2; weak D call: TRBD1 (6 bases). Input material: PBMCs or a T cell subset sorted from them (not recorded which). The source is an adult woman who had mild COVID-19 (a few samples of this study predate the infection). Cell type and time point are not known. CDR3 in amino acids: CASRSGTHASNYGYTF. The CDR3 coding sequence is TGTGCCAGTAGGTCCGGGACACACGCTTCTAACTATGGCTACACCTTC. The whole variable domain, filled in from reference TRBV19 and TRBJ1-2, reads DGGITQSPKYLFRKEGQNVTLSCEQNLNHDAMYWYRQDPGQGLRLIYYSQIVNDFQKGDIAEGYSVSREKKESFPLTVTSAQKNPTAFYLCASRSGTHASNYGYTFGSGTRLTVV.